The TCR beta chain described here comes from a study of T cells after yellow fever vaccination. General observations from the study: Highly abundant clonotypes carried over from the bulk population could end up in FACS-sorted repertoires as contaminants. Re-detected after boosting: most primary clones, 96% of CD4 and 80% to 90% of CD8.

TCRdb re-called the 5' RACE reads with MiXCR, one entry per CDR3 protein. Here the sample spans about 63,000 distinct CDR3 sequences, roughly 7.4% being singletons. Germline trimming cut 3 bases from V and 5 bases from J; bases unmatched to any gene: 6. CDR3 length: 14 residues. Germline CDR1 is MNHEY and CDR2 is SMNVEV (reference sequence). This clonotype was seen ten or more times. What it recognizes is unknown. The specimen comprised CD8+ T cells sorted from PBMCs, sampled 15 days after the yellow fever booster vaccination. The sequence was collected from a man aged 25-45 years who received the YFV17D yellow fever vaccine. This chain links TRBV27 with TRBJ2-7, with 8 bases lining up with TRBD1. The CDR3 loop is CASSFKQTGDEQYF. The CDR3 DNA reads TGTGCCAGCAGTTTTAAGCAGACAGGGGACGAGCAGTACTTC.